Following are 32 T cell receptor beta chains from one sample sequenced in a study of CD8+CD57+ T cells in acquired aplastic anemia. It was genomic DNA that served as the template for profiling TCR beta VDJ and CDR3. One entry per CDR3 protein, called by TCRdb with MiXCR from the reads. The sample carries roughly 51,000 distinct CDR3 sequences, over 60% recorded once. The sample taken for sequencing was sorted CD4+, CD8+, or CD8+CD57+ T cells (not recorded which) from PBMCs. The receptor source for this set is a human donor in good health, serving as a control.

The chain is built from TRBV2 and TRBJ1-1, with D perhaps TRBD1 (6 bases). Deletions cut 6 bases from V and 6 bases from J, with 11 bases between. This CDR3 has 12 amino acids. CDR1 is SNHLY, CDR2 FYNNEI, per germline. CDR3 sequence: CASSYRVSEAFF. CDR3 nucleotides: TGTGCCAGCAGCTACAGGGTTTCTGAAGCTTTCTTT.

The chain uses TRBV24-1 and TRBJ2-7; D gene ambiguous. The CDR3 length is 12 residues. The germline CDR1 and CDR2 sequences are KGHDR and SFDVKD. The V and J ends lost 3 bases and 4 bases respectively, with 6 bases between them. CDR3 sequence (DNA): TGTGCCACCAGTGATGGCCGGTACGAGCAGTACTTC. Encoded protein: CATSDGRYEQYF.

The CDR3 region is CRADSMNTEAFF. As DNA, the CDR3 is TGCAGAGCGGACAGTATGAACACTGAAGCTTTCTTT. This rearrangement joins TRBV20-1 to TRBJ1-1; weak D call: TRBD1 (6 bases). CDR1 DFQATT and CDR2 SNEGSKA come from the germline V gene (reference sequence). The CDR3 is 12 residues long.

The chain is built from TRBV6-4 and TRBJ2-7; the D call may be TRBD1 or TRBD2 (5 bases each). The V and J ends lost 2 bases and 0 bases respectively, with 17 bases between them. The V gene's germline CDR1 is MRHNA and CDR2 SNTAGT. There are 17 residues in the CDR3. This chain's CDR3 is CASSDPGRAGSSYEQYF. The CDR3 DNA follows: TGTGCCAGCAGTGACCCGGGGCGTGCCGGTAGCTCCTACGAGCAGTACTTC.

This clonotype was found once. This sequence joins TRBV27 and TRBJ1-1; a possible D gene is TRBD1 (5 bases). The CDR3 has 13 residues. Germline-derived CDR1 and CDR2 are MNHEY and SMNVEV (reference sequence). V was cut by 5 bases and J by 4 bases, with 11 bases left in between. CDR3 loop: CASSPQDSTEAFF. The CDR3 nucleotides are TGTGCCAGCAGTCCACAGGATTCCACTGAAGCTTTCTTT.

J is TRBJ2-2 and V is TRBV24-1; D unresolved. CDR3 length: 14 residues. Germline CDR1 is KGHDR and CDR2 is SFDVKD. The ends were cut back, 4 bases at V and 4 bases at J, with 9 bases in the middle. CDR3 in DNA: TGTGCCACCAGTGAGTTCCATCTCACCGGGGAGCTGTTTTTT. Translated: CATSEFHLTGELFF.

This clonotype appeared many times. The chain joins TRBV12-3 or TRBV12-4 to TRBJ1-1; 7 nucleotides line up with TRBD1. The CDR3 is 15 amino acids. Unmatched junction bases numbered 9, after V lost 2 bases and J lost 6 bases. CDR3 sequence: CASSLPAGGGPEAFF. For the CDR3, the DNA is TGTGCCAGCAGTTTACCGGCAGGGGGGGGACCTGAAGCTTTCTTT.

This clonotype was detected a few times. This sequence joins TRBV10-3 and TRBJ2-5; no reliable D call. This CDR3 is 13 amino acids long. The germline V and J ends were trimmed by 5 bases and 2 bases, with 9 bases remaining between them. Germline V CDR1 and CDR2: ENHRY, SYGVKD. Here the CDR3 reads CAISPGIQETQYF. In nucleotides, the CDR3 is TGTGCCATCAGTCCAGGAATTCAAGAGACCCAGTACTTC.

The rearrangement joins TRBV9 to TRBJ2-5; D ambiguous. The V end lost 3 bases, the J end lost 3 bases, and 9 bases lay between the germline ends. This CDR3 region has 13 residues. The germline CDR1 and CDR2 sequences are SGDLS and YYNGEE. CDR3 amino acids: CASSEKVEETQYF. CDR3 sequence (DNA): TGTGCCAGCAGCGAGAAGGTGGAAGAGACCCAGTACTTC. Looking up the rest from reference TRBV9 and TRBJ2-5 gives the full variable domain: DSGVTQTPKHLITATGQRVTLRCSPRSGDLSVYWYQQSLDQGLQFLIQYYNGEERAKGNILERFSAQQFPDLHSELNLSSLELGDSALYFCASSEKVEETQYFGPGTRLLVL.

This clonotype turned up a few times. A much larger clone differs from this one at a single base, so this may be a read error. The chain recombines TRBV27 with TRBJ2-1, with unresolved D. CDR1 is MNHEY and CDR2 is SMNVEV in the germline V gene (reference sequence). CDR3 size: 14 residues. Trimming cost V 6 bases and J 0 bases, with 9 bases left between them. The CDR3 sequence is CASRPGSSYNEQFF. As DNA, the CDR3 is TGTGCCAGCAGGCCCGGAAGCTCCTACAATGAGCAGTTCTTC.

This chain links TRBV6-1 with TRBJ1-2; 7 nucleotides match TRBD1. The CDR3 is 14 residues long. Losses at the gene ends were 7 bases for V and 2 bases for J; bases not matched to a gene: 7. Germline loops: CDR1 MNHNS, CDR2 SASEGT. As DNA, the CDR3 is TGTGCCAGCATCCTCGACAGGGACAACTATGGCTACACCTTC. Amino acid sequence: CASILDRDNYGYTF.

The chain joins TRBV7-7 to TRBJ2-5, with TRBD1 identical over 7 bases. Per germline, CDR1 SSHAT and CDR2 FNYEAQ (reference sequence). J was trimmed by 4 bases and V by 1 base; bases with no gene match: 3. The CDR3 extends over 14 amino acids. The CDR3 nucleotides are TGTGCCAGCAGCTTAGGAGCAGGGGGAGAGACCCAGTACTTC. Translation gives CASSLGAGGETQYF.

The chain recombines TRBV29-1 with TRBJ2-1; D ambiguous. The CDR3 is 15 amino acids. Trimming took 3 bases from V and 0 from J, leaving 12 bases between them. Looked up from germline, CDR1 is SQVTM and CDR2 is ANQGSEA. The CDR3 nucleotides are TGCAGCGTTGACATTGGCCGGAGCTCCTACAATGAGCAGTTCTTC. Its protein is CSVDIGRSSYNEQFF.

The V call is TRBV15, the J call TRBJ1-2; no definite D call. This CDR3 has 16 residues. Germline V gene data show CDR1 as LNHNV and CDR2 as YYDKDF (reference sequence). V was trimmed by 0 bases and J by 8 bases, leaving 19 bases between them. The CDR3 nucleotides read TGTGCCACCAGCAGAGATGTCGCCCGCAGTGGGGAAGGCTACACCTTC. Amino acid sequence: CATSRDVARSGEGYTF.

The genes are TRBV19 and TRBJ1-2; 8 bases match TRBD1. The CDR3 contains 14 residues. J gave up 5 bases and V 5 bases, and 7 bases lay outside the gene matches. Germline V gene sequence: CDR1 LNHDA, CDR2 SQIVND (reference sequence). The CDR3 is CASSSPGQVYGYTF. CDR3 DNA sequence: TGTGCCAGTAGTTCACCGGGACAGGTTTATGGCTACACCTTC.

In DNA, the CDR3 is TGTGCCAGCAGCTTAGGCCGTGGCTACACCTTC. As protein: CASSLGRGYTF. This chain connects TRBV13 to TRBJ1-2; D remains unclear. The CDR3 is 11 residues long. The V gene's germline CDR1 is PRHDT and CDR2 FYEKMQ (reference sequence). V gave up 0 bases and J gave up 7 bases, with 3 bases separating them. The full variable domain, rest sourced from reference TRBV13 and TRBJ1-2, is AAGVIQSPRHLIKEKRETATLKCYPIPRHDTVYWYQQGPGQDPQFLISFYEKMQSDKGSIPDRFSAQQFSDYHSELNMSSLELGDSALYFCASSLGRGYTFGSGTRLTVV.

The chain carries TRBV7-9 and TRBJ2-5, with unresolved D. The length of the CDR3 is 15 residues. CDR1 and CDR2 (germline): SEHNR, FQNEAQ (reference sequence). With 4 bases removed from V and 5 bases from J, the gap between germline ends came to 17 bases. The CDR3 DNA is TGTGCCAGCAGCTCTGGTGCTACTCCGGTGGAGACCCAGTACTTC. Encoded protein: CASSSGATPVETQYF.

J is TRBJ2-7 and V is TRBV19; D is ambiguous. CDR3 length equals 15 residues. The V end was cut by 6 bases, the J end by 0 bases, with 15 bases between. CDR1 is LNHDA, CDR2 SQIVND, per germline (reference sequence). CDR3 region: CASSLTPPSSYEQYF. Here the CDR3 DNA reads TGTGCCAGTAGCCTGACTCCCCCGAGCTCCTACGAGCAGTACTTC.

The chain links TRBV7-2 to TRBJ2-7; 13 positions match TRBD2. V was clipped by 5 bases and J by 2 bases; unmatched bases: 3. The length of the CDR3 is 15 residues. The germline CDR1 and CDR2 sequences are SGHTA and FQGNSA. The DNA for the CDR3 is TGTGCCAGCAGCCAAGGACTAGCGGGGGCCTACGAGCAGTACTTC. It encodes CASSQGLAGAYEQYF. Together with reference TRBV7-2 and TRBJ2-7, the CDR3 gives the full variable domain: GAGVSQSPSNKVTEKGKDVELRCDPISGHTALYWYRQSLGQGLEFLIYFQGNSAPDKSGLPSDRFSAERTGGSVSTLTIQRTQQEDSAVYLCASSQGLAGAYEQYFGPGTRLTVT.

V gene TRBV7-9 combines with J gene TRBJ1-1; no definite D call. V was trimmed by 11 bases and J by 1 base, leaving 14 bases between them. The V gene's germline CDR1 is SEHNR and CDR2 FQNEAQ (reference sequence). There are 13 residues in the CDR3. The CDR3 here is CAASQEANTEAFF. The CDR3 DNA sequence: TGTGCCGCTAGCCAGGAGGCGAACACTGAAGCTTTCTTT.

V is TRBV10-3 and J is TRBJ2-7; D ambiguous. CDR3 length equals 14 residues. Germline V gene data show CDR1 as ENHRY and CDR2 as SYGVKD. The V end lost 0 bases, the J end lost 2 bases, and 8 bases lay between the germline ends. The CDR3 spells CAISESAATYEQYF. The CDR3 DNA reads as TGTGCCATCAGTGAGTCGGCAGCCACCTACGAGCAGTACTTC.

The chain's CDR3 is CATSGGDIETPNQPQHF. As DNA, the CDR3 is TGTGCCACCAGTGGAGGGGACATTGAGACGCCAAATCAGCCCCAGCATTTT. The rearrangement joins TRBV24-1 to TRBJ1-5, with D maybe TRBD1 (6 bases). CDR3 length: 17 residues. V gave up 5 bases and J gave up 4 bases, with 20 bases separating them. Germline V gene data show CDR1 as KGHDR and CDR2 as SFDVKD.

The chain has TRBV24-1 and TRBJ2-3; 9 bases match TRBD1. V was pared by 9 bases and J by 6 bases, with 3 bases of the junction left unmatched. This CDR3 comprises 12 residues. The germline V gene has CDR1 KGHDR and CDR2 SFDVKD. The CDR3 DNA reads as TGTGCCACCGGGACAGGGATGGATACGCAGTATTTT. This encodes CATGTGMDTQYF.

The CDR3 protein is CASIWTGNDTYEQYF. The DNA of the CDR3 is TGCGCCAGCATCTGGACAGGGAATGATACCTACGAGCAGTACTTC. The chain carries TRBV10-1 and TRBJ2-7, with 8 positions matching TRBD1. V lost 7 bases to trimming and J lost 2 bases; unmatched junction nucleotides: 10. CDR3 length equals 15 residues. Germline CDR1 reads WNHNN; CDR2 reads SYGVQD (reference sequence).

This clonotype was observed a handful of times. The V gene is TRBV7-3, the J gene TRBJ1-3; TRBD1 might be the D (5 bases). V was shortened by 5 bases and J by 0 bases, with 8 bases between the two germline ends. There are 14 residues in the CDR3. CDR1 is SGHTA and CDR2 is FQGTGA in the germline V gene. The CDR3 region is CASSPDSSGNTIYF. DNA for the CDR3: TGTGCCAGCAGCCCAGACAGCTCTGGAAACACCATATATTTT.

The V and J genes are TRBV10-3 and TRBJ2-7, with TRBD1 as a possible D gene (6 bases). The CDR3 is 13 amino acids. Germline V gives CDR1 ENHRY, CDR2 SYGVKD. The V end lost 6 bases, the J end lost 1 base, and 10 bases lay between the germline ends. The CDR3 spells CAISSGTSYEQYF. As DNA, the CDR3 is TGTGCCATCAGCTCAGGGACATCCTACGAGCAGTACTTC.

This clonotype appeared once. The CDR3 DNA reads as TGTGCCAGCAGTCTGGACACCATTAATTCACCCCTCCACTTT. Amino acids: CASSLDTINSPLHF. The chain couples TRBV12-3 or TRBV12-4 to TRBJ1-6; possible D gene TRBD1, 5 bases. The V and J ends lost 5 bases and 6 bases respectively, with 11 bases between them. The CDR3 extends over 14 amino acids.

The rearrangement uses TRBV7-8 and TRBJ1-2; 9 bases match TRBD1. CDR1 and CDR2 from the germline V gene are SGHVS and FQNEAQ. The CDR3 extends over 14 amino acids. V lost 6 bases and J lost 4; bases outside the gene matches: 6. CDR3 DNA: TGTGCCAGCAGACCGGACAGGGGATCCTATGGCTACACCTTC. This encodes CASRPDRGSYGYTF.

The CDR3 DNA follows: TGCAGCGAACTACACACGGGTGGCTACACCTTC. It codes for CSELHTGGYTF. The rearrangement uses TRBV29-1 and TRBJ1-2; D gene uncertain. The V end lost 7 bases, the J end lost 7 bases, and 13 bases lay between the germline ends. Germline CDR1 SQVTM, CDR2 ANQGSEA. The CDR3 is made up of 11 amino acids.

This chain connects TRBV25-1 to TRBJ2-1; D unresolved. V lost 1 base and J 8 bases, leaving 3 bases between the germline ends. The CDR3 runs to 11 residues. CDR1 and CDR2 from the germline V gene are MGHDK and SYGVNS. The DNA of the CDR3 is TGTGCCAGCAGTGAATTGGATGAGCAGTTCTTC. Protein: CASSELDEQFF.

The chain has TRBV7-2 and TRBJ1-5; no clear D. This CDR3 has 12 residues. Trimming removed 5 bases from V and 4 bases from J, with 6 bases in between. Germline CDR1 reads SGHTA; CDR2 reads FQGNSA. CDR3 DNA sequence: TGTGCCAGCAGCGCAACTAATCAGCCCCAGCATTTT. Translation gives CASSATNQPQHF.

The rearrangement uses TRBV15 and TRBJ1-5, with D perhaps matching TRBD1 (5 bases). V lost 1 base to trimming and J lost 1 base, with 8 bases between them. Germline assignment: CDR1 LNHNV and CDR2 YYDKDF (reference sequence). The CDR3 runs to 15 residues. CDR3 bases: TGTGCCACCAGCAGAGTAGGGGCAAGCAATCAGCCCCAGCATTTT. It yields the protein CATSRVGASNQPQHF.